The rows below give T cell receptor beta chains drawn from one sample of a study of cytomegalovirus exposure and HLA in healthy donors. Profiled with immunoSEQ multiplex PCR; TCRdb holds only in-frame clones, not every one. The sample yields over 250,000 clones, just over 85% seen once. Sequenced: PBMCs. The receptors originated from a woman under 30 in good health and CMV-seronegative. CDR3s include the opening cysteine and the closing phenylalanine or tryptophan. A D gene is named only where the DNA matches it firmly. Clone size is not always given. Where it is, it says once, few, many or a class for expanded clones.

abundance	v_gene	d_gene	j_gene	CDR3aa	CDR3nt
.	TRBV30	.	TRBJ1-3	CAWTGGNTIYF	TGTGCCTGGACAGGAGGAAACACCATATATTTT
.	TRBV7-8	.	TRBJ1-1	CASSLWQTMNTEAFF	TGTGCCAGCAGCTTATGGCAGACTATGAACACTGAAGCTTTCTTT
.	TRBV5-1	.	TRBJ1-3	CASSLGHSGNTIYF	TGCGCCAGCAGCTTGGGACACTCTGGAAACACCATATATTTT
.	TRBV5-3	.	TRBJ1-5	CARSFWEGSLTPQHF	TGTGCCAGAAGCTTTTGGGAGGGGAGCCTTACACCCCAGCATTTT
.	TRBV2	TRBD2	TRBJ2-4	CASSGSGRQNIQYF	TGTGCCAGCAGTGGGTCCGGGAGGCAAAACATTCAGTACTTC
.	TRBV7-2	.	TRBJ2-3	CASSSGGGAINRYF	TGTGCCAGCAGCTCCGGTGGTGGAGCCATAAATCGGTATTTT
.	TRBV5-8	.	TRBJ1-1	CASSFSRASTEAFF	TGTGCCAGCAGCTTCTCCAGGGCGAGTACTGAAGCTTTCTTT
.	TRBV25-1	TRBD2	TRBJ2-1	CASSELAGGNEQFF	TGTGCCAGCAGTGAATTGGCGGGAGGCAATGAGCAGTTCTTC
few	TRBV7-3	TRBD2	TRBJ2-1	CASSRWVAGENEQFF	TGTGCCAGCAGCCGGTGGGTGGCGGGGGAAAATGAGCAGTTCTTC
.	TRBV27	.	TRBJ1-4	CASGPAGGYEKLFF	TGTGCCAGCGGACCCGCTGGGGGGTATGAAAAACTGTTTTTT
.	TRBV9	.	TRBJ2-2	CASSVGPEPGGELFF	TGTGCCAGCAGCGTAGGACCAGAGCCGGGCGGGGAGCTGTTTTTT
once	TRBV9	TRBD2	TRBJ2-1	CASSVGTSGGNEQFF	TGTGCCAGCAGCGTAGGGACTAGCGGTGGAAATGAGCAGTTCTTC
.	TRBV29-1	.	TRBJ1-1	CSVRLQENTEAFF	TGCAGCGTCCGCTTACAGGAGAACACTGAAGCTTTCTTT
.	TRBV30	.	TRBJ1-1	CAWTSAGRVAEAFF	TGTGCCTGGACTTCCGCTGGGCGCGTCGCTGAAGCTTTCTTT
.	TRBV6-5	TRBD2	TRBJ2-3	CASTRLAPFTDTQYF	TGTGCCAGCACCAGACTAGCGCCCTTCACAGATACGCAGTATTTT
once	TRBV10-2	.	TRBJ1-1	CASIQGSTEAFF	TGCGCCAGCATTCAGGGGAGCACTGAAGCTTTCTTT
few	TRBV18	.	TRBJ2-2	CASSPRTGELFF	TGTGCCAGCTCACCGAGGACCGGGGAGCTGTTTTTT
.	TRBV5-4	.	TRBJ1-4	CASTYDPGEKLFF	TGTGCCAGCACCTACGATCCGGGGGAAAAACTGTTTTTT
.	TRBV28	TRBD1	TRBJ2-7	CASSGTGAHEQYF	TGTGCCAGCAGTGGGACAGGGGCCCACGAGCAGTACTTC
.	TRBV7-2	TRBD1	TRBJ2-7	CASKQGQGPYEQYF	TGTGCCAGCAAACAGGGACAGGGTCCCTACGAGCAGTACTTC
.	TRBV10-3	.	TRBJ2-7	CAISESLQGYEQYF	TGTGCCATCAGTGAGTCGTTACAGGGCTACGAGCAGTACTTC
.	TRBV29-1	TRBD1	TRBJ2-7	CSVVDRVGYEQYF	TGCAGCGTTGTTGACAGGGTAGGCTACGAGCAGTACTTC
.	TRBV10-1	.	TRBJ2-7	CAKLRDNAYEQYF	TGCGCCAAGCTCCGGGACAACGCCTACGAGCAGTACTTC
once	TRBV25-1	TRBD2	TRBJ2-1	CASSKQGLAPEQFF	TGTGCCAGCAGTAAACAGGGACTAGCGCCTGAGCAGTTCTTC
few	TRBV5-1	.	TRBJ2-4	CASSLELTPGIQYF	TGCGCCAGCAGCTTGGAACTGACTCCGGGCATTCAGTACTTC
.	TRBV6-6	TRBD1	TRBJ1-6	CASSYSGGQGRSPLHF	TGTGCCAGCAGTTACTCGGGGGGACAGGGAAGATCACCCCTCCACTTT